This T cell receptor (beta chain) comes out of a study of blood T cell repertoires in COVID-19 (dated by TCRdb to the early 2020s). With regard to the full study: Samples from collaborators originated in the United States, Italy and Spain and spanned both the acute and convalescent phases of COVID-19. The samples were drawn from two sources: the first 160 participants of the ongoing ImmuneRACE study, and about 1,300 subjects contributed by 6 global collaborators. The prospective study material was composed of cDNA or gDNA derived from T cells, B-cell-depleted T cells, or PBMCs. Sample metadata almost always included a de-identified subject ID, COVID-19 status, age in years and sex. Where HLA class I and class II types were available, the types were taken from metadata supplied by the sample provider, not from assay-based typing. The repertoires were released in a freely available public database meant as a resource for research on the immune response to SARS-CoV-2. The dataset comprised deeply sampled blood TCRbeta repertoires from subjects exposed to, actively infected with, or recovered from COVID-19.

TCRbeta CDR3 regions were amplified from genomic DNA by means of the immunoSEQ Assay, a bias-controlled multiplex PCR. On the study's bioinformatics: Nucleated cell counts per sample were estimated from amplification of reference gene primers within the assay. To quantify the absolute abundance of each unique TCRbeta CDR3 rearrangement, sequence reads were collapsed and filtered. For each sample, productive Simpson clonality was calculated by taking the square root of Simpson's diversity index across productive rearrangements. Sourced from immuneACCESS, this table was stored by TCRdb with only in-frame sequences that have V and J called. A share of the clones is absent; for the studies checked, an unresolved V gene accounts for under half, and the remainder has no known explanation. From that table come the V and J calls and clone size; the DNA was used to work out D and trimming. The sample table lists around 47,000 clones, roughly four fifths of them with a count of one. The top ten hold around 44% of the sample.

For this clone: This receptor's antigen is unknown. Base qualities were left out, and no much larger clone turns up one base away.

The collaborating institutions used their own protocols to collect whole blood in K2EDTA tubes. For TCRbeta analysis, collaborators shipped samples as frozen whole blood, isolated PBMCs, or DNA extracted from either of those sample types. Overall study outcomes, separate from this receptor: The amount of clinical and demographic metadata varied by source and participant and was provided uncurated.

This TCR derives from a human donor in a cohort sampled during active COVID-19. Source material: peripheral blood.

CDR3 sequence: CASSAQGAPNNSPLHF. The base sequence is TGTGCCAGTAGTGCCCAGGGGGCACCCAATAATTCACCCCTCCACTTT. Recombination joined TRBV19 with TRBJ1-6; the junction holds 8 bases that match TRBD1. CDR1 and CDR2 were assigned from the germline V gene (reference sequence) as LNHDA and SQIVND. The V end gives up 5 bases and the J end 5 bases, leaving 8 bases in the junction not matched to a gene. From the cysteine up to the phenylalanine, the CDR3 has a length of 16 residues. Solely the CDR3 DNA is kept, with 48 bases framed from the first base.